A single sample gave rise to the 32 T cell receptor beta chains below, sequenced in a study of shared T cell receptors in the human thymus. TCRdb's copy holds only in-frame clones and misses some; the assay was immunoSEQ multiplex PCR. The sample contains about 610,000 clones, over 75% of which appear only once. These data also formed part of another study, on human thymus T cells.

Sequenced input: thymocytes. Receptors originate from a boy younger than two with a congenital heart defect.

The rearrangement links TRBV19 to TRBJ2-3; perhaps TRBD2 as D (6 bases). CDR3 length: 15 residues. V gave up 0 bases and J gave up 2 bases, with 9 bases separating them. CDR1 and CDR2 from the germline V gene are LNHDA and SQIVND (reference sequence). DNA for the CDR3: TGTGCCAGTAGTATAGACCGGGGGATCACAGATACGCAGTATTTT. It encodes CASSIDRGITDTQYF.

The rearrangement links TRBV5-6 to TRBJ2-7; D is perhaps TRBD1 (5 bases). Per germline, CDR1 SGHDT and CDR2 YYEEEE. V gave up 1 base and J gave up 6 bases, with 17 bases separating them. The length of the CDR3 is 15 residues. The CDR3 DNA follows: TGTGCCAGCAGCTTGTTGGGGCCTAGGCCCTTCGAGCAGTACTTC. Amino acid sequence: CASSLLGPRPFEQYF.

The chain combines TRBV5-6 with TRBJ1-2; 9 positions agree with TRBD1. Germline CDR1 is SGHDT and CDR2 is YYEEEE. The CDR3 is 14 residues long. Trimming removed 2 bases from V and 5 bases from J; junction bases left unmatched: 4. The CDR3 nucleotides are TGTGCCAGCAGCTTCCGGGACAGGGTTTATGGCTACACCTTC. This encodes CASSFRDRVYGYTF. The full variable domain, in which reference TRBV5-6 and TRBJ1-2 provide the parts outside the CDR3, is DAGVTQSPTHLIKTRGQQVTLRCSPKSGHDTVSWYQQALGQGPQFIFQYYEEEERQRGNFPDRFSGHQFPNYSSELNVNALLLGDSALYLCASSFRDRVYGYTFGSGTRLTVV.

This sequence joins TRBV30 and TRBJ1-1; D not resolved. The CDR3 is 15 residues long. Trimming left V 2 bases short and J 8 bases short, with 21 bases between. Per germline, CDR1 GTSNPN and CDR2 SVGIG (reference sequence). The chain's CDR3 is CAWSSTSTHRTEAFF. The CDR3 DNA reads TGTGCCTGGAGTTCTACGTCGACACATCGAACCGAAGCTTTCTTT.

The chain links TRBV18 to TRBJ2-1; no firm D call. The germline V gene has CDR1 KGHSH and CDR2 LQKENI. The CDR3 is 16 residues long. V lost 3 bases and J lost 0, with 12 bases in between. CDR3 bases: TGTGCCAGCTCACCCGTACTTCTCAACTCCTACAATGAGCAGTTCTTC. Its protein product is CASSPVLLNSYNEQFF.

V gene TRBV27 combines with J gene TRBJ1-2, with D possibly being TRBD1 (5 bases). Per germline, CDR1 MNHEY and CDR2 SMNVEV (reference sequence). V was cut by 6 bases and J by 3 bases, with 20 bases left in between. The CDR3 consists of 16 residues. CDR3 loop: CASRPSTRVPHYGYTF. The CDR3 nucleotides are TGTGCCAGCAGACCCTCGACCAGGGTCCCTCACTATGGCTACACCTTC.

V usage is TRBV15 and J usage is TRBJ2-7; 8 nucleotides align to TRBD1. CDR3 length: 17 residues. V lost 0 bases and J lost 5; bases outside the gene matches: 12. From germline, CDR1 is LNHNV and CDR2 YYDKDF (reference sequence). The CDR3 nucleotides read TGTGCCACCAGCAGAGATTGGCCTCAGGGGGCGAAAGACGAGCAGTACTTC. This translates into CATSRDWPQGAKDEQYF.

The CDR3 loop is CATGTGAIFYGYTF. CDR3 sequence (DNA): TGTGCCACCGGGACAGGGGCCATCTTCTATGGCTACACCTTC. This chain connects TRBV10-3 to TRBJ1-2, with 10 bases lining up with TRBD1. The J segment lost 4 bases and the V segment lost 10 bases, leaving 9 bases of the junction unmatched. The CDR3 totals 14 residues. Germline loops: CDR1 ENHRY, CDR2 SYGVKD.

The CDR3, as DNA: TGCAGCGTTGAAGATCGCTCCGGGACACGGAACACTGAAGCTTTCTTT. Translating it yields CSVEDRSGTRNTEAFF. V usage is TRBV29-1 and J usage is TRBJ1-1; TRBD1 might be the D (6 bases). V was shortened by 0 bases and J by 1 base, with 15 bases between the two germline ends. CDR3 length equals 16 residues. Germline-derived CDR1 and CDR2 are SQVTM and ANQGSEA. Combining the CDR3 with reference TRBV29-1 and TRBJ1-1 gives the whole variable domain SAVISQKPSRDICQRGTSLTIQCQVDSQVTMMFWYRQQPGQSLTLIATANQGSEATYESGFVIDKFPISRPNLTFSTLTVSNMSPEDSSIYLCSVEDRSGTRNTEAFFGQGTRLTVV.

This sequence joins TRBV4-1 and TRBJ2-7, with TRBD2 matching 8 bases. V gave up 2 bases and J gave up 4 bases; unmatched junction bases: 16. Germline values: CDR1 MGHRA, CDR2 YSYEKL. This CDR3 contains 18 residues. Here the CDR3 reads CASSQSRGPGLGVYEQYF. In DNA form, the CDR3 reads TGCGCCAGCAGCCAAAGTCGGGGACCGGGACTAGGGGTTTACGAGCAGTACTTC.

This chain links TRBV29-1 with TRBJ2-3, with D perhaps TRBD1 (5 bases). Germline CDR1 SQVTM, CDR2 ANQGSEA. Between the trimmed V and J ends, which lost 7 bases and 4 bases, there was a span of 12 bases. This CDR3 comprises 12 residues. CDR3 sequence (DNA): TGCAGCGCACCCTCCAGGGCAGATACGCAGTATTTT. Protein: CSAPSRADTQYF.

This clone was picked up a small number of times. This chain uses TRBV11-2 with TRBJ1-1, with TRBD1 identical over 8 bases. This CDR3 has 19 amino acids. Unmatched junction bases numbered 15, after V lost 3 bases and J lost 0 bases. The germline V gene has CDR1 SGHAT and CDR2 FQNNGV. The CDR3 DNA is TGTGCCAGCAGCTTCCCTCCCGGGACAGGAGAGCATATGAACACTGAAGCTTTCTTT. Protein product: CASSFPPGTGEHMNTEAFF.

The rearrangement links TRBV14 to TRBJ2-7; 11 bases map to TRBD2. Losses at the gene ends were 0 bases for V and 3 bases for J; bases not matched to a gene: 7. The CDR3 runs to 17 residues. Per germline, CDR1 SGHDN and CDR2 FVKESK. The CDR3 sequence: CASSQDLAGGHNYEQYF. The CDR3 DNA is TGTGCCAGCAGCCAAGACCTAGCGGGAGGACATAACTACGAGCAGTACTTC.

The CDR3 spells CAWSVGLVGYNEQFF. CDR3 nucleotides: TGTGCCTGGAGTGTTGGTCTAGTGGGTTACAATGAGCAGTTCTTC. The chain couples TRBV30 to TRBJ2-1; D gene unclear. This CDR3 is 15 amino acids long. Germline V CDR1 and CDR2: GTSNPN, SVGIG (reference sequence). Trimming cost V 0 bases and J 4 bases, with 13 bases left between them.

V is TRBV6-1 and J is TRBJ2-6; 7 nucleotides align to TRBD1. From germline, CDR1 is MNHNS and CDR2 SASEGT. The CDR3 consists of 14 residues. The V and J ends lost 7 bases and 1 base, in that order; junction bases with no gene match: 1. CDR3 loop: CASKGASGANVLTF. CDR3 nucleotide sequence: TGTGCCAGCAAGGGGGCTTCTGGGGCCAACGTCCTGACTTTC.

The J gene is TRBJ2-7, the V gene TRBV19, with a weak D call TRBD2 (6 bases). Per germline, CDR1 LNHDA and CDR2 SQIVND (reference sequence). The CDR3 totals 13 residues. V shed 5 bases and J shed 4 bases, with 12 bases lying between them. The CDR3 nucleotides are TGTGCCAGTAGTCAGACTAGTTCGTACGAGCAGTACTTC. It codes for CASSQTSSYEQYF.

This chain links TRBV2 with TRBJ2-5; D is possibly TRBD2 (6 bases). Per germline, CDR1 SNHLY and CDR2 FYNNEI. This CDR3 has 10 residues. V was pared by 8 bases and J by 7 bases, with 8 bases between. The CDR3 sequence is CASRRGTQYF. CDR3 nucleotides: TGTGCCAGCCGGCGGGGGACCCAGTACTTC.

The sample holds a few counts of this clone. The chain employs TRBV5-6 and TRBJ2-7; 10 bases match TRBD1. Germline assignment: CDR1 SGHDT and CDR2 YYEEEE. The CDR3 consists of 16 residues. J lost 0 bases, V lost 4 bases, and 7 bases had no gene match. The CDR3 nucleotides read TGTGCCAGCAGCCGGACAGGGGGTCCCCTCTCCTACGAGCAGTACTTC. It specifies CASSRTGGPLSYEQYF.

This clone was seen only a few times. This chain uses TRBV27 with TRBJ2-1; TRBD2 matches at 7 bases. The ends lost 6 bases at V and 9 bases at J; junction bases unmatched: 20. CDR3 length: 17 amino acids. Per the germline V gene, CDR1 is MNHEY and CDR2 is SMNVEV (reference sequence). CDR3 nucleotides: TGTGCCAGCAGCCCGTATCCGGGACTACCGAGAGGTAGTGAGCAGTTCTTC. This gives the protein CASSPYPGLPRGSEQFF.

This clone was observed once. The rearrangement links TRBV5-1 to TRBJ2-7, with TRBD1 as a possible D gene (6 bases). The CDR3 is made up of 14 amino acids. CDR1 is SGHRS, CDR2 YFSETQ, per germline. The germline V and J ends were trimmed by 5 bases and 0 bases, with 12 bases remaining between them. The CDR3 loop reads CASRPRQASYEQYF. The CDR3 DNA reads TGCGCCAGCAGGCCTAGACAGGCCTCCTACGAGCAGTACTTC.

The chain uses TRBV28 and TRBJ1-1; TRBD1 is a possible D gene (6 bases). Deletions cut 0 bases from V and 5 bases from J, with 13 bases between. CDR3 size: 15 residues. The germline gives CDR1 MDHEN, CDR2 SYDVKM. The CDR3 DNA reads TGTGCCAGCAGTTTATGGGGGGCAAGGGGTACTGAAGCTTTCTTT. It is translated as CASSLWGARGTEAFF.

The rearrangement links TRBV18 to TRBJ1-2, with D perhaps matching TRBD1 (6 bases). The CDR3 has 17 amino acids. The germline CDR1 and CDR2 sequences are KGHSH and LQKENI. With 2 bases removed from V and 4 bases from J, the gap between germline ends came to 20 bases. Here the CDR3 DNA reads TGTGCCAGCTCACCAAACTCCGGGACAAGGGTGCCCTATGGCTACACCTTC. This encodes CASSPNSGTRVPYGYTF.

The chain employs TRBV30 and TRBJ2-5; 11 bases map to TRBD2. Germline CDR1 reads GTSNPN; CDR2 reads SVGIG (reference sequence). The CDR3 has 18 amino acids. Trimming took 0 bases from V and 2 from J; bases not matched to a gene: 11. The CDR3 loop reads CAWSVGGEGLAAQETQYF. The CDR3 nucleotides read TGTGCCTGGAGTGTAGGGGGTGAGGGACTAGCGGCACAAGAGACCCAGTACTTC.

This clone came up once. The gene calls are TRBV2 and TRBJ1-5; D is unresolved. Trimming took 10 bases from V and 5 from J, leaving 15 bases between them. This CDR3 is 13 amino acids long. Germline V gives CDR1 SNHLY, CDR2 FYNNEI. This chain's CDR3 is CAIRLQRDQPQHF. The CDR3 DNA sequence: TGTGCCATCCGTCTACAGAGGGATCAGCCCCAGCATTTT.

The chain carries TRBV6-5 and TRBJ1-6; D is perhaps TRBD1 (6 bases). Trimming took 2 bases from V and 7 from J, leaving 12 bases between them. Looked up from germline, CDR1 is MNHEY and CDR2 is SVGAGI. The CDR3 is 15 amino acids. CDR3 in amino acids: CASSYGQGTNSPLHF. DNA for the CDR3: TGTGCCAGCAGTTACGGTCAGGGGACCAATTCACCCCTCCACTTT.

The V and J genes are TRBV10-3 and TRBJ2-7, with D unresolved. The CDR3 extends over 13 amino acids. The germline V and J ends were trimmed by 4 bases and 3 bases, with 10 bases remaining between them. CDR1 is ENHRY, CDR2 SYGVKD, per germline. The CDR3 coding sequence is TGTGCCATCAGTGGGCGCGGCTACTACGAGCAGTACTTC. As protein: CAISGRGYYEQYF.

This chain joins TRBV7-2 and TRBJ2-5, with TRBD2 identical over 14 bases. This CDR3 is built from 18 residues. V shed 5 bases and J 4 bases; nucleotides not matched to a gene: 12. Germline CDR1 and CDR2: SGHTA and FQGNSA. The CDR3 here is CASSTRTSGRPKGETQYF. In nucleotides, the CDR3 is TGTGCCAGCAGCACAAGGACTAGCGGGAGGCCAAAGGGAGAGACCCAGTACTTC.

For the CDR3, the DNA is TGTGCCAGTAGTGCCCGGGTGACTAGCGGGACCTACAATGAGCAGTTCTTC. Translation: CASSARVTSGTYNEQFF. This chain uses TRBV19 with TRBJ2-1; 11 bases match TRBD2. The CDR3 runs 17 residues. V trimming: 5 bases; J trimming: 2 bases; junction bases outside the gene matches: 8. The germline V gene has CDR1 LNHDA and CDR2 SQIVND (reference sequence).

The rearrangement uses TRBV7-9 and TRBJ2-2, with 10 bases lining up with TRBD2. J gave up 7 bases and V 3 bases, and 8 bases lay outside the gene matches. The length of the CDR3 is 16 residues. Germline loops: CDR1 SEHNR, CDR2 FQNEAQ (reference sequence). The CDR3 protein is CASSFSASGSHGELFF. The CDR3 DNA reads TGTGCCAGCAGCTTCTCGGCTAGCGGGAGTCACGGGGAGCTGTTTTTT.

This CDR3 is CASSLAPGSGRAAEQYF. In nucleotides, the CDR3 is TGTGCCAGCAGCTTAGCGCCGGGGAGCGGGAGGGCCGCCGAGCAGTACTTC. This sequence joins TRBV7-9 and TRBJ2-7, with 10 bases matching TRBD2. After removal of 0 bases from V and 6 bases from J, the junction contained 11 bases not matched to a gene. The CDR3 is made up of 17 amino acids. CDR1 is SEHNR, CDR2 FQNEAQ, per germline (reference sequence).

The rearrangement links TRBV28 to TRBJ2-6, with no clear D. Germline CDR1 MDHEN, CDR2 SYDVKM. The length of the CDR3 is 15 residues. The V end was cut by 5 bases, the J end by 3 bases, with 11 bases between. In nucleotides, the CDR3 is TGTGCCAGCAGTCCGCGCGGCCATGGGGCCAACGTCCTGACTTTC. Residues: CASSPRGHGANVLTF.

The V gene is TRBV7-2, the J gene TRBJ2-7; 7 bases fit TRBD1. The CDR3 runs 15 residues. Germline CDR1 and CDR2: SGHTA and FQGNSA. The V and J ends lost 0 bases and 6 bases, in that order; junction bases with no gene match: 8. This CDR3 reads CASSLAITGVREQYF. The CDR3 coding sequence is TGTGCCAGCAGCTTAGCGATCACAGGGGTCCGCGAGCAGTACTTC.